A single sample gave rise to the 22 T cell receptor beta chains below, sequenced in a study of a mutant IDH1 vaccine in newly diagnosed glioma. Repertoires were generated with immunoSEQ multiplex PCR, while TCRdb's copy carries only in-frame clones and drops some. The profile shows about 27,000 clones, roughly 82% of them singletons. These receptors have no known antigen. Time point described: week 35, safety follow-up. The investigators gave 300 ug of mutant IDH1 20-mer peptide in each vaccine dose, together with topical imiquimod. The sequences come from PBMCs, collected from a glioma patient whose treatment included an IDH1 peptide vaccine. Source of these receptors: a man in his fifties or sixties with glioma.

The rearrangement joins TRBV27 to TRBJ2-3; D not resolved. V dropped 8 bases and J dropped 2 bases, with 5 bases sitting between them. The CDR3 length is 11 residues. From germline, CDR1 is MNHEY and CDR2 SMNVEV (reference sequence). CDR3: CASGVTDTQYF. CDR3 sequence (DNA): TGTGCCAGCGGGGTCACAGATACGCAGTATTTT.

V usage is TRBV28 and J usage is TRBJ2-2; D may be TRBD2 (5 bases). CDR3 size: 11 residues. Germline CDR1 is MDHEN and CDR2 is SYDVKM. Trimming left V 10 bases short and J 7 bases short, with 10 bases between. This CDR3 is CATHRGGELFF. In DNA form, the CDR3 reads TGTGCCACTCACCGGGGCGGGGAGCTGTTTTTT.

The chain employs TRBV7-2 and TRBJ1-2, with TRBD1 as a possible D gene (6 bases). The germline gives CDR1 SGHTA, CDR2 FQGNSA. This CDR3 is built from 14 residues. Trimming took off 8 bases at V and 7 bases at J, with 20 bases between the two ends. The chain's CDR3 is CASGTGGGAFGYTF. In DNA, the CDR3 is TGTGCCAGCGGGACGGGAGGGGGGGCCTTTGGCTACACCTTC.

In this sample, this clone turned up a few times. The chain couples TRBV7-2 to TRBJ1-2, with 7 bases that match TRBD1. Germline CDR1 is SGHTA and CDR2 is FQGNSA. The length of the CDR3 is 14 residues. V lost 8 bases and J lost 7; bases outside the gene matches: 13. For the CDR3, the DNA is TGTGCCAGCCTCCCGAACAGGGGAATGGGTGGCTACACCTTC. This translates into CASLPNRGMGGYTF.

The chain carries TRBV6-5 and TRBJ1-4; TRBD1 is a possible D gene (5 bases). CDR3 length: 14 amino acids. Trimming took 6 bases from V and 8 from J, leaving 16 bases between them. CDR1 and CDR2 (germline): MNHEY, SVGAGI. This CDR3 reads CASRLRDPWEKLFF. CDR3 in DNA: TGTGCCAGCAGGCTCCGGGACCCTTGGGAAAAACTGTTTTTT.

This chain joins TRBV7-9 and TRBJ2-7, with 7 nucleotides matching TRBD2. This CDR3 contains 17 residues. The trim removed 5 bases at V and 0 bases at J, leaving 13 bases unmatched. CDR1 is SEHNR, CDR2 FQNEAQ, per germline (reference sequence). For the CDR3, the DNA is TGTGCCAGCAGCCCAACAATCAGCGGGACCCCCTCCTACGAGCAGTACTTC. Protein sequence: CASSPTISGTPSYEQYF.

The chain employs TRBV4-1 and TRBJ1-4; the D is unclear. The germline CDR1 and CDR2 sequences are MGHRA and YSYEKL. CDR3 length equals 14 residues. The germline V and J ends were trimmed by 0 bases and 5 bases, with 7 bases remaining between them. The CDR3 here is CASSQDDGNEKLFF. CDR3 nucleotide sequence: TGCGCCAGCAGCCAAGATGACGGGAATGAAAAACTGTTTTTT.

This clone turned up a few times. V gene TRBV2 combines with J gene TRBJ1-1, with D unresolved. V lost 1 base and J lost 4, with 7 bases in between. The CDR3 has 13 residues. Germline CDR1 reads SNHLY; CDR2 reads FYNNEI. The CDR3 nucleotides read TGTGCCAGCAGTGAAGAGGCCAGCACTGAAGCTTTCTTT. Protein: CASSEEASTEAFF.

This sequence joins TRBV7-7 and TRBJ2-1; 11 bases match TRBD2. Germline trimming cut 5 bases from V and 9 bases from J; bases unmatched to any gene: 9. Germline V gene data show CDR1 as SSHAT and CDR2 as FNYEAQ (reference sequence). CDR3 length: 15 amino acids. This CDR3 is CASSPLAGGPIEQFF. Here the CDR3 DNA reads TGTGCCAGCAGCCCCTTAGCGGGGGGGCCAATTGAGCAGTTCTTC.

The chain couples TRBV9 to TRBJ2-1; 12 bases line up with TRBD2. Germline values: CDR1 SGDLS, CDR2 YYNGEE. This CDR3 comprises 15 residues. Germline trimming cut 2 bases from V and 8 bases from J; bases unmatched to any gene: 5. CDR3 in DNA: TGTGCCAGCAGCGTGACTAGCGGGGGTTTAGATGAGCAGTTCTTC. It encodes CASSVTSGGLDEQFF.

The chain links TRBV10-2 to TRBJ2-7; D is uncertain. The CDR3 has 13 amino acids. Trimming cost V 2 bases and J 3 bases, with 8 bases left between them. Germline V CDR1 and CDR2: WSHSY, SAAADI. CDR3 amino acids: CASSEVSFYEQYF. The CDR3 nucleotides read TGCGCCAGCAGTGAGGTCAGCTTCTACGAGCAGTACTTC.

The rearrangement uses TRBV6-5 and TRBJ1-2, with D possibly TRBD1 on 6 matching bases. This CDR3 is built from 12 residues. V was cut by 6 bases and J by 7 bases, with 12 bases left in between. Per the germline V gene, CDR1 is MNHEY and CDR2 is SVGAGI. The CDR3 DNA follows: TGTGCCAGCAGCCTCAGGGGCGGTGGCTACACCTTC. As protein: CASSLRGGGYTF.

This clone was seen a handful of times. This chain links TRBV4-1 with TRBJ1-5; D ambiguous. The germline V gene has CDR1 MGHRA and CDR2 YSYEKL. The V gene lost 2 bases and the J gene lost 3 bases, with 11 bases spanning the gap. CDR3 length: 15 residues. The CDR3 bases are TGCGCCAGCAGCCAATCTGTCGAAACCAATCAGCCCCAGCATTTT. This sequence encodes CASSQSVETNQPQHF.

J is TRBJ1-2 and V is TRBV9; D call uncertain. The CDR3 runs to 11 residues. V was cut by 3 bases and J by 7 bases, with 7 bases left in between. Germline values: CDR1 SGDLS, CDR2 YYNGEE. CDR3 loop: CASSGRVGYTF. DNA of the CDR3: TGTGCCAGCAGCGGTCGTGTTGGCTACACCTTC.

CDR3 sequence (DNA): TGTGCCAGCAGCTTACAACAGGGGAACACTGAAGCTTTCTTT. This codes for CASSLQQGNTEAFF. V is TRBV7-2 and J is TRBJ1-1, with a tentative D call TRBD1 (6 bases). Germline CDR1 reads SGHTA; CDR2 reads FQGNSA. This CDR3 is 14 amino acids long. V lost 2 bases and J 1 base, leaving 8 bases between the germline ends.

This clone showed up just a few times. V usage is TRBV18 and J usage is TRBJ1-1; no definite D call. This CDR3 comprises 13 residues. Trimming took 10 bases from V and 4 from J, leaving 16 bases between them. Germline CDR1 and CDR2: KGHSH and LQKENI. The DNA of the CDR3 is TGTGCCACCATACGGACCCTGGGCACTGAAGCTTTCTTT. Amino acids: CATIRTLGTEAFF. The whole variable domain, remainder taken from reference TRBV18 and TRBJ1-1, is NAGVMQNPRHLVRRRGQEARLRCSPMKGHSHVYWYRQLPEEGLKFMVYLQKENIIDESGMPKERFSAEFPKEGPSILRIQQVVRGDSAAYFCATIRTLGTEAFFGQGTRLTVV.

This clone has only a few counts. The chain carries TRBV2 and TRBJ1-4; D is perhaps TRBD1 (5 bases). V lost 4 bases and J 8 bases, leaving 14 bases between the germline ends. The CDR3 has 14 amino acids. The germline V gene has CDR1 SNHLY and CDR2 FYNNEI. Here the CDR3 DNA reads TGTGCCAGCAGTGGGGGGACCCGTTTCGAAAAACTGTTTTTT. Its translation is CASSGGTRFEKLFF.

The chain uses TRBV11-3 and TRBJ1-5; D is undetermined. Germline CDR1 and CDR2: SGHNT and YENEEA. The V gene lost 5 bases and the J gene lost 4 bases, with 15 bases spanning the gap. The CDR3 covers 15 residues. The CDR3, as DNA: TGTGCCAGCAGCCCTTGGGAGAGAGTGAATCAGCCCCAGCATTTT. Amino acids: CASSPWERVNQPQHF.

The rearrangement joins TRBV10-3 to TRBJ2-3; D perhaps matches TRBD2 (5 bases). Germline V gene sequence: CDR1 ENHRY, CDR2 SYGVKD. The CDR3 covers 14 residues. Deletions cut 3 bases from V and 7 bases from J, with 14 bases between. CDR3 sequence (DNA): TGTGCCATCAGTGACGGTATCGGGAAAAATACGCAGTATTTT. The encoded protein is CAISDGIGKNTQYF.

The J gene is TRBJ1-1, the V gene TRBV5-1; 7 bases are shared with TRBD1. Looked up from germline, CDR1 is SGHRS and CDR2 is YFSETQ. This CDR3 region has 14 residues. V was pared by 4 bases and J by 1 base, with 4 bases of the junction left unmatched. CDR3 amino acids: CASSRQGGNTEAFF. The CDR3 coding sequence is TGCGCCAGCAGCCGTCAGGGGGGGAACACTGAAGCTTTCTTT.

The chain recombines TRBV5-1 with TRBJ2-7; the match to TRBD1 covers 8 bases. Trimming cost V 4 bases and J 2 bases; bases outside gene matches: 5. In germline, CDR1 is SGHRS, CDR2 YFSETQ. This CDR3 comprises 14 residues. The CDR3 bases are TGCGCCAGCAGCACCACAGGGGGAACCTACGAGCAGTACTTC. This sequence encodes CASSTTGGTYEQYF.

The V gene is TRBV6-5, the J gene TRBJ2-1; 14 nucleotides agree with TRBD2. This CDR3 is built from 15 residues. V shed 6 bases, J shed 8 bases, and the junction held 6 bases outside the gene matches. CDR1 is MNHEY, CDR2 SVGAGI, per germline. CDR3 amino acids: CASRRGLAGGHEQFF. The CDR3 DNA is TGTGCCAGCAGACGCGGACTAGCGGGGGGACATGAGCAGTTCTTC.